This T cell receptor beta chain was found in a study of beta chain features in type 1 diabetes. This clone has just a few counts. No antigen is known for it. Expressed TCRB transcripts were sequenced, since all the RNA that had been isolated was reverse transcribed. Profiling relied on immunoSEQ multiplex PCR, and the TCRdb table lists in-frame clones only, not all of them. The sample contains 640,000 or so clones, about 14% of which appear only once. Trimming cost V 3 bases and J 6 bases, with 8 bases left between them. CDR3 length: 13 residues. CDR1 is SGHAT, CDR2 FQNNGV, per germline. Study conclusions and caveats: Moderately but significantly shorter TCRB CDR3s were found in Type 1 diabetes patients in all four CD4+ subsets.

In all sorted populations, purity surpassed 95%. The chain recombines TRBV11-2 with TRBJ2-2; D gene uncertain. Material: naive CD4+ T cells from blood. This sequence was found in a man younger than 30 with type 1 diabetes. The CDR3 DNA reads as TGTGCCAGCAGCTTCTCCGCGCCCGGGGAGCTGTTTTTT. Protein product: CASSFSAPGELFF.